Below, 15 T cell receptor beta chains from the same sample are listed, as sequenced in a study of T cell responses to AZD1222 COVID-19 vaccine. TCRdb's copy holds only in-frame clones and misses some; the assay was immunoSEQ multiplex PCR. The profile shows about 120,000 clones, 88% of them singletons. The source material was peripheral blood, sampled on day 0 of AZD1222 vaccination. All receptors come from an adult in good health.

This clone was picked up a small number of times. This sequence joins TRBV19 and TRBJ2-7; weak D call: TRBD2 (7 bases). The CDR3 spans 14 residues. The V and J ends lost 3 bases and 2 bases respectively, with 11 bases between them. CDR1 is LNHDA and CDR2 is SQIVND in the germline V gene (reference sequence). This chain's CDR3 is CASSIGGGPYEQYF. CDR3 sequence (DNA): TGTGCCAGTAGTATCGGCGGGGGCCCCTACGAGCAGTACTTC.

This chain connects TRBV7-2 to TRBJ1-2; D unresolved. The CDR3 runs to 15 residues. V lost 5 bases to trimming and J lost 4 bases, with 17 bases between them. Per the germline V gene, CDR1 is SGHTA and CDR2 is FQGNSA. CDR3 protein: CASSINTRGGYGYTF. Here the CDR3 DNA reads TGTGCCAGCAGCATAAACACCCGTGGAGGCTATGGCTACACCTTC.

The V and J genes are TRBV4-2 and TRBJ1-3; D gene unclear. CDR1 and CDR2 from the germline V gene are LGHNA and YNFKEQ. V was trimmed by 1 base and J by 2 bases, leaving 6 bases between them. The CDR3 spans 14 residues. The CDR3 sequence is CASSQVTAGNTIYF. The CDR3 DNA sequence: TGTGCCAGCAGCCAAGTAACAGCTGGAAACACCATATATTTT.

V is TRBV28 and J is TRBJ2-7; 8 bases match TRBD2. V was clipped by 5 bases and J by 4 bases; unmatched bases: 7. This CDR3 has 14 residues. Per the germline V gene, CDR1 is MDHEN and CDR2 is SYDVKM. CDR3 DNA: TGTGCCAGCAGTGGGGCGGGGGGAATGTACGAGCAGTACTTC. Its translation is CASSGAGGMYEQYF.

The V call is TRBV6-5, the J call TRBJ1-1, with 8 bases matching TRBD1. V dropped 0 bases and J dropped 7; count of bases not matched to a gene: 4. Germline V gene lookup returns CDR1 MNHEY and CDR2 SVGAGI. The CDR3 covers 14 residues. The CDR3 nucleotides are TGTGCCAGCAGTTACTCGACAGGGGTTCTTGAAGCTTTCTTT. Translation: CASSYSTGVLEAFF.

The chain carries TRBV6-2 or TRBV6-3 and TRBJ2-7; D perhaps matches TRBD1 (6 bases). V was cut by 2 bases and J by 3 bases, with 11 bases left in between. The length of the CDR3 is 14 residues. Germline V CDR1 and CDR2: MNHEY, SVGEGT. The CDR3 here is CASSYLDRLYEQYF. CDR3 in DNA: TGTGCCAGCAGTTACCTGGACAGACTCTACGAGCAGTACTTC.

This chain joins TRBV30 and TRBJ1-1; no definite D call. The CDR3 is 13 residues long. V was clipped by 0 bases and J by 1 base, with 6 bases between them. The germline V gene encodes CDR1 GTSNPN and CDR2 SVGIG (reference sequence). CDR3 bases: TGTGCCTGGAGTGTAAGGACGAACACTGAAGCTTTCTTT. This codes for CAWSVRTNTEAFF. The variable domain in full, completed from reference TRBV30 and TRBJ1-1, reads SQTIHQWPATLVQPVGSPLSLECTVEGTSNPNLYWYRQAAGRGLQLLFYSVGIGQISSEVPQNLSASRPQDRQFILSSKKLLLSDSGFYLCAWSVRTNTEAFFGQGTRLTVV.

V and J are TRBV10-3 and TRBJ2-7; no firm D call. CDR3 length: 14 residues. CDR1 ENHRY and CDR2 SYGVKD come from the germline V gene. V was shortened by 2 bases and J by 3 bases, with 11 bases between the two germline ends. The CDR3 region has the DNA TGTGCCATCAGTGAGCCCTCCCTTAACTACGAGCAGTACTTC. Protein product: CAISEPSLNYEQYF.

The genes are TRBV6-5 and TRBJ1-1; D is ambiguous. V lost 10 bases to trimming and J lost 5 bases, with 11 bases between them. This CDR3 region has 11 residues. Per the germline V gene, CDR1 is MNHEY and CDR2 is SVGAGI. Here the CDR3 DNA reads TGTGCCACCCTCCGGGGTACTGAAGCTTTCTTT. This codes for CATLRGTEAFF.

This chain uses TRBV5-4 with TRBJ2-2; D remains unclear. The germline V and J ends were trimmed by 0 bases and 0 bases, with 6 bases remaining between them. CDR3 length: 15 residues. Germline-derived CDR1 and CDR2 are SGHNT and YYREEE (reference sequence). The CDR3, as DNA: TGTGCCAGCAGCTTGGACTATACGAACACCGGGGAGCTGTTTTTT. Translated, it gives CASSLDYTNTGELFF.

The DNA for the CDR3 is TGTGCCAGTAGTATAGGTCGCGGCTCTGGGGCCAACGTCCTGACTTTC. Translating it yields CASSIGRGSGANVLTF. The J gene is TRBJ2-6, the V gene TRBV19, with D hard to call. This CDR3 is 16 amino acids long. V was clipped by 1 base and J by 0 bases, with 7 bases between them. Germline assignment: CDR1 LNHDA and CDR2 SQIVND (reference sequence).

V and J are TRBV27 and TRBJ1-1, with a possible D match to TRBD1 (6 bases). Trimming cost V 6 bases and J 7 bases, with 21 bases left between them. This CDR3 is built from 15 residues. Germline CDR1 is MNHEY and CDR2 is SMNVEV (reference sequence). For the CDR3, the DNA is TGTGCCAGCAGATATGGGGGCAGCCGGGGATTTGAAGCTTTCTTT. Translated, it gives CASRYGGSRGFEAFF.

This chain joins TRBV6-5 and TRBJ1-2; 8 bases are shared with TRBD1. The germline gives CDR1 MNHEY, CDR2 SVGAGI. This CDR3 is built from 14 residues. The V and J ends lost 2 bases and 7 bases, in that order; junction bases with no gene match: 6. The CDR3 region is CASSYRGQGGGYTF. CDR3 in DNA: TGTGCCAGCAGTTACCGTGGACAGGGCGGTGGCTACACCTTC.

The chain combines TRBV19 with TRBJ2-6; D gene uncertain. The germline V gene has CDR1 LNHDA and CDR2 SQIVND (reference sequence). V was pared by 8 bases and J by 0 bases, with 14 bases between. The CDR3 contains 16 residues. DNA for the CDR3: TGTGCCAGTTCGGACCAGTTTAGCTCTGGGGCCAACGTCCTGACTTTC. Its translation is CASSDQFSSGANVLTF.

This chain uses TRBV5-6 with TRBJ1-1, with 10 nucleotides matching TRBD1. Germline values: CDR1 SGHDT, CDR2 YYEEEE. V lost 3 bases and J lost 4; bases outside the gene matches: 12. The CDR3 is 17 amino acids. CDR3: CASSWDRGWGSSTEAFF. As DNA, the CDR3 is TGTGCCAGCAGCTGGGACAGGGGATGGGGGTCAAGCACTGAAGCTTTCTTT.